One sample yielded the 20 T cell receptor beta chains listed below, sequenced in a study of T cell changes during pregnancy in multiple sclerosis. TCRdb's table, derived via immunoSEQ multiplex PCR, lists solely in-frame clones and lacks some. Altogether approximately 99,000 clones are present, over 85% being singletons, with the ten largest covering 0.99%. The sample consisted of peripheral blood, taken after pregnancy. All receptors come from a female donor with multiple sclerosis, enrolled in a pregnancy study.

V is TRBV7-2 and J is TRBJ2-3, with 11 bases matching TRBD2. Germline lookup yields CDR1 SGHTA and CDR2 FQGNSA. The CDR3 runs to 17 residues. V was clipped by 4 bases and J by 2 bases; unmatched bases: 8. CDR3 DNA sequence: TGTGCCAGCAGCTCACCTAGCGGGAGGAAATCCACAGATACGCAGTATTTT. Translating it yields CASSSPSGRKSTDTQYF.

The chain recombines TRBV28 with TRBJ2-7; D not certain. Trimming took off 4 bases at V and 4 bases at J, with 17 bases between the two ends. Germline-derived CDR1 and CDR2 are MDHEN and SYDVKM. The CDR3 covers 15 residues. CDR3 residues: CASSSLTQFRYEQYF. The CDR3 bases are TGTGCCAGCAGTTCTCTCACGCAATTTCGGTACGAGCAGTACTTC.

V gene TRBV19 combines with J gene TRBJ1-4, with D hard to call. Trimming took 1 base from V and 0 from J, leaving 6 bases between them. Germline-derived CDR1 and CDR2 are LNHDA and SQIVND (reference sequence). The CDR3 is made up of 15 amino acids. CDR3 protein: CASSIGAATNEKLFF. Here the CDR3 DNA reads TGTGCCAGTAGTATAGGGGCAGCAACTAATGAAAAACTGTTTTTT.

The chain joins TRBV11-2 to TRBJ1-1, with TRBD1 identical over 8 bases. J gave up 1 base and V 5 bases, and 15 bases lay outside the gene matches. This CDR3 region has 18 residues. The germline V gene encodes CDR1 SGHAT and CDR2 FQNNGV. The CDR3 DNA reads as TGTGCCAGCAGCCGAACCCTCTTACAGGGGGATAAGAACACTGAAGCTTTCTTT. Translating gives CASSRTLLQGDKNTEAFF.

This sequence joins TRBV30 and TRBJ2-1; the D gene is possibly TRBD2 (5 bases). V was pared by 2 bases and J by 4 bases, with 6 bases between. From germline, CDR1 is GTSNPN and CDR2 SVGIG (reference sequence). The CDR3 is made up of 12 amino acids. In DNA form, the CDR3 reads TGTGCCTGGAGTAGCGGATACAATGAGCAGTTCTTC. It codes for CAWSSGYNEQFF.

The genes are TRBV6-1 and TRBJ1-1; 7 positions agree with TRBD1. The trim removed 7 bases at V and 6 bases at J, leaving 5 bases unmatched. There are 12 residues in the CDR3. The germline V gene has CDR1 MNHNS and CDR2 SASEGT. This chain's CDR3 is CASMTGWSEAFF. CDR3 bases: TGTGCCAGCATGACAGGGTGGTCTGAAGCTTTCTTT.

The rearrangement uses TRBV23-1 and TRBJ1-2; D might be TRBD1 (5 bases). TRBV23-1 falls under the ORF class, with uncertain function. The CDR3 totals 14 residues. Deletions cut 6 bases from V and 5 bases from J, with 16 bases between. In DNA form, the CDR3 reads TGCGCCAGCAGGGGGGGGAATGCGCGTTATGGCTACACCTTC. Protein sequence: CASRGGNARYGYTF.

This rearrangement joins TRBV7-2 to TRBJ2-1; D gene unclear. CDR3 length: 12 amino acids. Between the trimmed V and J ends, which lost 3 bases and 4 bases, there was a span of 4 bases. From germline, CDR1 is SGHTA and CDR2 FQGNSA. CDR3 in amino acids: CASSFIYNEQFF. CDR3 nucleotides: TGTGCCAGCAGCTTTATTTACAATGAGCAGTTCTTC.

The V call is TRBV27, the J call TRBJ2-1, with 8 bases lining up with TRBD2. Trimming at V came to 9 bases and at J to 8 bases, leaving 12 bases not matched to a gene. This CDR3 has 14 residues. CDR1 is MNHEY and CDR2 is SMNVEV in the germline V gene (reference sequence). CDR3 sequence: CASLDPGTRDEQFF. In nucleotides, the CDR3 is TGTGCCAGTCTGGACCCCGGGACTAGAGATGAGCAGTTCTTC.

The chain couples TRBV7-3 to TRBJ2-1; D possibly corresponds to TRBD2 (5 bases). The CDR3 has 14 amino acids. Germline loops: CDR1 SGHTA, CDR2 FQGTGA. Deletions cut 7 bases from V and 0 bases from J, with 10 bases between. The CDR3 sequence is CASKPGSSYNEQFF. Written as DNA, the CDR3 is TGTGCCAGCAAACCGGGAAGCTCCTACAATGAGCAGTTCTTC.

The chain couples TRBV13 to TRBJ2-3, with D possibly TRBD2 on 6 matching bases. This CDR3 contains 13 residues. Trimming left V 5 bases short and J 4 bases short, with 10 bases between. Germline CDR1 and CDR2: PRHDT and FYEKMQ (reference sequence). CDR3 coding DNA: TGTGCCAGCAGCCTCGGGGGTTCAGATACGCAGTATTTT. This encodes CASSLGGSDTQYF.

In regard to this clone: Distinct nucleotide sequences in the sample also encode this CDR3. The rearrangement links TRBV30 to TRBJ1-1; tentative D call: TRBD1 (5 bases). V shed 3 bases and J shed 0 bases, with 8 bases lying between them. Per germline, CDR1 GTSNPN and CDR2 SVGIG (reference sequence). This CDR3 spans 13 amino acids. CDR3 in amino acids: CAWSLTVNTEAFF. CDR3 DNA: TGTGCCTGGAGCCTGACAGTGAACACTGAAGCTTTCTTT.

This clone was seen just once. This chain links TRBV27 with TRBJ2-3; maybe TRBD2 (5 bases). The CDR3 covers 15 residues. Trimming left V 5 bases short and J 0 bases short, with 12 bases between. Germline lookup yields CDR1 MNHEY and CDR2 SMNVEV (reference sequence). Here the CDR3 DNA reads TGTGCCAGCAGTCCAACTAGATCAAGCACAGATACGCAGTATTTT. Protein sequence: CASSPTRSSTDTQYF.

V and J are TRBV7-9 and TRBJ2-1; D ambiguous. The V gene lost 1 base and the J gene lost 5 bases, with 6 bases spanning the gap. This CDR3 is built from 13 residues. The germline CDR1 and CDR2 sequences are SEHNR and FQNEAQ (reference sequence). DNA of the CDR3: TGTGCCAGCAGCTTAGTAGAAAACAATGAGCAGTTCTTC. It encodes CASSLVENNEQFF.

The gene calls are TRBV29-1 and TRBJ2-7; D might be TRBD1 (6 bases). The V end lost 6 bases, the J end lost 0 bases, and 12 bases lay between the germline ends. The CDR3 spans 13 residues. The germline CDR1 and CDR2 sequences are SQVTM and ANQGSEA. CDR3 bases: TGCAGCGTGGAACAGGGAACCTCCTACGAGCAGTACTTC. Encoded protein: CSVEQGTSYEQYF.

The chain carries TRBV5-1 and TRBJ2-3; 7 bases match TRBD2. The germline CDR1 and CDR2 sequences are SGHRS and YFSETQ. CDR3 length equals 15 residues. The ends lost 0 bases at V and 2 bases at J; junction bases unmatched: 3. CDR3 nucleotides: TGCGCCAGCAGCTTGGCGGGAGGATCCACAGATACGCAGTATTTT. Its protein product is CASSLAGGSTDTQYF.

The rearrangement uses TRBV15 and TRBJ1-3, with TRBD1 as a possible D gene (6 bases). V was pared by 0 bases and J by 1 base, with 10 bases between. The CDR3 is made up of 16 amino acids. From germline, CDR1 is LNHNV and CDR2 YYDKDF (reference sequence). The CDR3: CATSRDTGFSGNTIYF. For the CDR3, the DNA is TGTGCCACCAGCAGAGATACAGGGTTTTCTGGAAACACCATATATTTT.

CDR3 bases: TGTGCCAGCAGCTTAGCCGGGACTAGCGGACTCTTCACAGATACGCAGTATTTT. This encodes CASSLAGTSGLFTDTQYF. This sequence joins TRBV7-8 and TRBJ2-3; 11 positions match TRBD2. The CDR3 is 18 amino acids. Germline CDR1 reads SGHVS; CDR2 reads FQNEAQ. J was trimmed by 2 bases and V by 0 bases; bases with no gene match: 7. Filled out from reference TRBV7-8 and TRBJ2-3, the complete variable domain reads GAGVSQSPRYKVAKRGQDVALRCDPISGHVSLFWYQQALGQGPEFLTYFQNEAQLDKSGLPSDRFFAERPEGSVSTLKIQRTQQEDSAVYLCASSLAGTSGLFTDTQYFGPGTRLTVL.

The chain has TRBV19 and TRBJ2-2; 7 bases fit TRBD1. V was clipped by 7 bases and J by 1 base; unmatched bases: 9. Germline CDR1 is LNHDA and CDR2 is SQIVND (reference sequence). This CDR3 has 16 amino acids. CDR3 nucleotide sequence: TGTGCCAGTACCCCTTTGGGGGACAGGAACACCGGGGAGCTGTTTTTT. Amino acids: CASTPLGDRNTGELFF. The whole variable domain, filled in from reference TRBV19 and TRBJ2-2, reads DGGITQSPKYLFRKEGQNVTLSCEQNLNHDAMYWYRQDPGQGLRLIYYSQIVNDFQKGDIAEGYSVSREKKESFPLTVTSAQKNPTAFYLCASTPLGDRNTGELFFGEGSRLTVL.

This rearrangement joins TRBV19 to TRBJ2-5; 7 nucleotides match TRBD2. The CDR3 consists of 14 residues. J was trimmed by 1 base and V by 3 bases; bases with no gene match: 2. Germline V lookup: CDR1 LNHDA, CDR2 SQIVND (reference sequence). The CDR3 DNA reads as TGTGCCAGTAGTATGGGGGGGATCCAAGAGACCCAGTACTTC. Translated: CASSMGGIQETQYF.